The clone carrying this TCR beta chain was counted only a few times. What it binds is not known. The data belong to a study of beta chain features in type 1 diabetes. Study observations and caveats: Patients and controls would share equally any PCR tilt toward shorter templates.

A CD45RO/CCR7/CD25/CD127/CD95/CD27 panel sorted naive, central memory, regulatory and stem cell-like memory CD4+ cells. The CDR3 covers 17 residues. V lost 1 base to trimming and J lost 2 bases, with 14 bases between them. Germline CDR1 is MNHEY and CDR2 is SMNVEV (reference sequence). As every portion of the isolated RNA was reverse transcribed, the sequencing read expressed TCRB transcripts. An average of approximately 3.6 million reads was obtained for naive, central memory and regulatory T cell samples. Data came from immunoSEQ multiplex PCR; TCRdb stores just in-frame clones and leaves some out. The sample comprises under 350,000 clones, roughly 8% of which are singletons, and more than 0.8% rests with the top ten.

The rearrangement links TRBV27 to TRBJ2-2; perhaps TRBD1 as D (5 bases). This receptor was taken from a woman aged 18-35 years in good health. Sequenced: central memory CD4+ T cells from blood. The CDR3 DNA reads TGTGCCAGCAGTTTATTCTCCGGGCAGGGAAACACCGGGGAGCTGTTTTTT. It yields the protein CASSLFSGQGNTGELFF.